This record concerns one TCR beta chain sequence. Its antigen is not identified. Clones were sequenced by immunoSEQ multiplex PCR, and TCRdb holds only the in-frame ones, with some missing. The sample shows tens of thousands of clones, roughly 90% of them seen only once. These data come from a study of T cell responses to AZD1222 COVID-19 vaccine. Germline lookup yields CDR1 GTSNPN and CDR2 SVGIG (reference sequence). The ends were cut back, 5 bases at V and 5 bases at J, with 9 bases in the middle. This CDR3 spans 11 amino acids. Study findings and constraints: Recipients of two AZD1222 doses showed rising Spike-specific TCR breadth and depth.

It was second doses at about 4 or about 12 weeks that were pooled. Sequencing was performed on peripheral blood, taken 28 days after the second AZD1222 dose. V and J are TRBV30 and TRBJ2-5; D gene ambiguous. The receptor comes from an adult who received the AZD1222 COVID-19 vaccine. CDR3 nucleotide sequence: TGTGCCTGGGACTCCACCGAGACCCAGTACTTC. It specifies CAWDSTETQYF.